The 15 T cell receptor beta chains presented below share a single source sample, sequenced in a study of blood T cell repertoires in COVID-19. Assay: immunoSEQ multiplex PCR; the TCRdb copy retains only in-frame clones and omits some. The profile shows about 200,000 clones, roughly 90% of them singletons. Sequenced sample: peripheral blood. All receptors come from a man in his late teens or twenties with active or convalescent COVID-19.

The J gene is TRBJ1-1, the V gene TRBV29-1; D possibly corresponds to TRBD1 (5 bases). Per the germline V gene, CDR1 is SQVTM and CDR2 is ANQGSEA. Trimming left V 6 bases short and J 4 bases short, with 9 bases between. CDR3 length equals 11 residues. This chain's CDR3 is CSVGGFTEAFF. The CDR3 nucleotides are TGCAGCGTCGGGGGTTTCACTGAAGCTTTCTTT.

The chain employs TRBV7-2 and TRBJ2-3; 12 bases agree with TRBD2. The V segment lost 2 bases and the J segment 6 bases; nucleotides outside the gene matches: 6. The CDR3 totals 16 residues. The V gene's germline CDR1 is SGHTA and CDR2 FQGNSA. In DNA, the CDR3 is TGTGCCAGCAGCTTATCCCGGACTAGCGGGATGGATACGCAGTATTTT. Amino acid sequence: CASSLSRTSGMDTQYF. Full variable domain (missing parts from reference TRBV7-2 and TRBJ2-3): GAGVSQSPSNKVTEKGKDVELRCDPISGHTALYWYRQSLGQGLEFLIYFQGNSAPDKSGLPSDRFSAERTGGSVSTLTIQRTQQEDSAVYLCASSLSRTSGMDTQYFGPGTRLTVL.

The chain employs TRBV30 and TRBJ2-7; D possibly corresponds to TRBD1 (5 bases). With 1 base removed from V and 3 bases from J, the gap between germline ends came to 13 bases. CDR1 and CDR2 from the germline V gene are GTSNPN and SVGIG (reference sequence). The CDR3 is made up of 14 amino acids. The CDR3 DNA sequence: TGTGCCTGGAGTGCTGGTGGGGCCCTCTACGAGCAGTACTTC. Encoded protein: CAWSAGGALYEQYF.

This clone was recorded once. DNA of the CDR3: TGCAGCGTTTGGGGAGAGGATGAAAAACTGTTTTTT. Its translation is CSVWGEDEKLFF. The genes are TRBV29-1 and TRBJ1-4; no reliable D call. This CDR3 comprises 12 residues. Germline V gene sequence: CDR1 SQVTM, CDR2 ANQGSEA. Trimming cost V 5 bases and J 6 bases, with 10 bases left between them.

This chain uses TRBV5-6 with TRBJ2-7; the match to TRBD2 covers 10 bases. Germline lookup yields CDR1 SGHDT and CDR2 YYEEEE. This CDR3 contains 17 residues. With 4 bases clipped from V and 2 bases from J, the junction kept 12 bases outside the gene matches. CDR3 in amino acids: CASSDRPSGSATYEQYF. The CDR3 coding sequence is TGTGCCAGCAGCGACCGGCCTAGCGGGAGTGCTACCTACGAGCAGTACTTC. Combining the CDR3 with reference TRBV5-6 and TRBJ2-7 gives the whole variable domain DAGVTQSPTHLIKTRGQQVTLRCSPKSGHDTVSWYQQALGQGPQFIFQYYEEEERQRGNFPDRFSGHQFPNYSSELNVNALLLGDSALYLCASSDRPSGSATYEQYFGPGTRLTVT.

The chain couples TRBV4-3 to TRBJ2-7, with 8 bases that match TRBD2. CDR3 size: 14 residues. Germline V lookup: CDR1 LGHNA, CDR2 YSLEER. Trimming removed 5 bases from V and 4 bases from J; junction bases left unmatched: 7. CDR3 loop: CASSAGRGSYEQYF. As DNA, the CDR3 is TGCGCCAGCAGCGCCGGGAGGGGGTCGTACGAGCAGTACTTC.

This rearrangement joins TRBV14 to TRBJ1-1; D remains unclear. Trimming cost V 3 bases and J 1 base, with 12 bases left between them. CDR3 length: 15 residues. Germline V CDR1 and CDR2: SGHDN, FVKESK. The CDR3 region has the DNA TGTGCCAGCAGCCAGTTACAGATGGAGAACACTGAAGCTTTCTTT. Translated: CASSQLQMENTEAFF.

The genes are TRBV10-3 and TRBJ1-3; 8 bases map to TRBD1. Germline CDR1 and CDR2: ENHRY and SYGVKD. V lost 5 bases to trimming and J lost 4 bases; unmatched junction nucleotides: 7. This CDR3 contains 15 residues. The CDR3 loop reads CAISKDRVAGNTIYF. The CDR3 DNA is TGTGCCATCAGTAAGGACAGGGTTGCAGGAAACACCATATATTTT.

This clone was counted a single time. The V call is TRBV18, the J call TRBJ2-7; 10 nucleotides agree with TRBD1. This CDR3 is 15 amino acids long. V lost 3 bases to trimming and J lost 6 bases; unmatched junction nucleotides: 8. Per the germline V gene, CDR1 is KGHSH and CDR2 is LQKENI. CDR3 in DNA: TGTGCCAGCTCACCGATGGGGACAGGGGCTGGCGAGCAGTACTTC. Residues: CASSPMGTGAGEQYF. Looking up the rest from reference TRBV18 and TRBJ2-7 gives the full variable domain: NAGVMQNPRHLVRRRGQEARLRCSPMKGHSHVYWYRQLPEEGLKFMVYLQKENIIDESGMPKERFSAEFPKEGPSILRIQQVVRGDSAAYFCASSPMGTGAGEQYFGPGTRLTVT.

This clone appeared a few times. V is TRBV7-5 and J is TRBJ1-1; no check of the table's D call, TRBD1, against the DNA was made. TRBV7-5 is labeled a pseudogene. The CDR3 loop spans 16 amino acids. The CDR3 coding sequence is TGTGTCAGAAGCTGTGTGACCTTGGGGGCCTACACTGAAGCTTTCTTT. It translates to CVRSCVTLGAYTEAFF.

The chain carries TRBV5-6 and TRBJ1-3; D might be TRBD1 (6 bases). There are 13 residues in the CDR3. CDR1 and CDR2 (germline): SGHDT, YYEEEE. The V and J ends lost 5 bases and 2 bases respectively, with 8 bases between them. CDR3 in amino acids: CASSPGAGNTIYF. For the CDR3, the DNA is TGTGCCAGCAGTCCAGGGGCTGGAAACACCATATATTTT.

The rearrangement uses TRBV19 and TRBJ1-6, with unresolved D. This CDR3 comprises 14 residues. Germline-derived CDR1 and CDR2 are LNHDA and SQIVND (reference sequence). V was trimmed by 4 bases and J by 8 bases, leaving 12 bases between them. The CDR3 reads CASSTGESDSPLHF. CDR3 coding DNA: TGTGCCAGTAGTACCGGGGAGAGTGATTCACCCCTCCACTTT.

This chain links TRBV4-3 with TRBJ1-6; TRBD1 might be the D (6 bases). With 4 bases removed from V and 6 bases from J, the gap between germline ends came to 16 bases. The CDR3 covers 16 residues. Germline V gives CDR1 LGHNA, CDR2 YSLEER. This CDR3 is CASSPSGATINSPLHF. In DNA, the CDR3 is TGCGCCAGCAGCCCTTCAGGGGCAACAATTAATTCACCCCTCCACTTT.

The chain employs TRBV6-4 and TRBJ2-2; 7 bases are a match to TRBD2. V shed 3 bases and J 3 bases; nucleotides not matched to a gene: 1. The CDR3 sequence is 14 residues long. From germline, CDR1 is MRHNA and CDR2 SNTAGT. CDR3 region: CASSERGYTGELFF. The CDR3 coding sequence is TGTGCCAGCAGTGAGCGGGGGTACACCGGGGAGCTGTTTTTT.

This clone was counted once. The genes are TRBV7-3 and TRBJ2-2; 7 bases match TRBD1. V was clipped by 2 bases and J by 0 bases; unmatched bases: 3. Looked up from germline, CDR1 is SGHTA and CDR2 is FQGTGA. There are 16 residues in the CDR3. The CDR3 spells CASSLEGATNTGELFF. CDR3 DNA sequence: TGTGCCAGCAGCTTAGAGGGGGCGACGAACACCGGGGAGCTGTTTTTT.